The T cell receptor (beta chain) described here comes from a study of cytomegalovirus exposure and HLA in healthy donors. Study-wide background: The use of the same platform for the approximately 130 validation repertoires and the roughly 730 first-cohort repertoires was reported by a later analysis.

The V and J ends lost 5 bases and 6 bases, in that order; junction bases with no gene match: 3. The CDR3 totals 11 residues. Germline V lookup: CDR1 GTSNPN, CDR2 SVGIG (reference sequence). This clone was observed a handful of times. Its antigen is still unknown. Study findings and constraints: Many donors shared some public TCRs, even though most TCR sequences were rare. It was 150 to 200 TCR beta chains that were listed as cytomegalovirus-associated.

Using immunoSEQ multiplex PCR, the repertoire was profiled, and TCRdb retains in-frame clones only, with some absent. Among some 270,000 clones listed, 80% to 90% were seen once. The V call is TRBV30, the J call TRBJ1-2; TRBD1 matches at 7 bases. The clonotype was recovered from a woman between 18 and 30 years old in good health and CMV-seronegative. The specimen was PBMCs. This chain's CDR3 is CAWGQAHGYTF. The CDR3 nucleotides are TGTGCCTGGGGACAGGCCCATGGCTACACCTTC.